The entry that follows covers one TCR beta chain sequence. Its target is unknown. Germline values: CDR1 MDHEN, CDR2 SYDVKM. V was cut by 3 bases and J by 9 bases, with 12 bases left in between. The CDR3 runs to 13 residues. This sample was taken from a study of T cell repertoires and HLA-DP antigens. General study findings and limits: Antigen presentation used HeLa cells, with total CD4+ cells responding. Against one allele, clones undetected before culture averaged approximately 36%; against the other, 50% to 60%.

Amplification used primers for 54 TRBV and 13 TRBJ segments. The repertoire was sequenced with immunoSEQ multiplex PCR; TCRdb's copy has only in-frame clones and lacks some. The table has about 89,000 clones, approximately 89% seen once. This sequence originates from a man aged 50 to 60 in good health and CMV-seronegative. The source material was CD4+ T cells from PBMCs. The rearrangement uses TRBV28 and TRBJ1-5, with D possibly matching TRBD1 (6 bases). The CDR3 reads CASSFAGGGPQHF. CDR3 DNA sequence: TGTGCCAGCAGTTTTGCGGGAGGGGGGCCCCAGCATTTT.